Listed here is a single T cell receptor (beta chain). Its antigen is unknown. The time point was: baseline pretreatment blood. Treatment reported: 15 Gy SBRT to primary tumor, nephrectomy 4 weeks later. This specimen comes from a study of radiation and T cells in renal cell carcinoma. Study-wide results and caveats: Without pretreatment biopsies, baseline tumor clonotype presence was undetermined.

Clones were read by immunoSEQ multiplex PCR, and TCRdb kept only the in-frame ones, dropping some. Seen here are 130,000 or so clones, 70% to 90% observed once, and the top ten hold 12%. This TCR derives from a woman in her forties or fifties with renal cell carcinoma. Here the sequenced sample was blood, taken from a patient whose treatment included radiotherapy and nephrectomy.

As DNA, the CDR3 is TGCGCCAGCAGCCAAGCGAGCTCTGGAAACACCATATATTTT. Translation gives CASSQASSGNTIYF. This chain connects TRBV4-1 to TRBJ1-3; unclear D gene. Germline values: CDR1 MGHRA, CDR2 YSYEKL. V was shortened by 1 base and J by 0 bases, with 4 bases between the two germline ends. The CDR3 runs 14 residues.